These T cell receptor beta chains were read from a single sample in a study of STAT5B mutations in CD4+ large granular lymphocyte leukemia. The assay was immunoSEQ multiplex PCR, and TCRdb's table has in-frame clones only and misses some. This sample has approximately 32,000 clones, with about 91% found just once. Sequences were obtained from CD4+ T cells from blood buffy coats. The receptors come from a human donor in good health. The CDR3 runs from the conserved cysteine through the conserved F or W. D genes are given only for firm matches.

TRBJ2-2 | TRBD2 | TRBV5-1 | CASSFSTSGTNTGELFF
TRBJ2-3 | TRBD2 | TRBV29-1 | CSVEGLAGGPDTQYF
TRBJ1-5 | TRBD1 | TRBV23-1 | CASKSGGTYSNQPQHF
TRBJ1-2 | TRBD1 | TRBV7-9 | CASSLGGGDGYTF
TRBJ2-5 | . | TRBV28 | CASSLGVITGETQYF
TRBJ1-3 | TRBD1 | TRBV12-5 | CASGLGQGYSGNTIYF
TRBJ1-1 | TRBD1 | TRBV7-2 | CASSARQGTNTEAFF
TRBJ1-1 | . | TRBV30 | CACTAGTEAFF
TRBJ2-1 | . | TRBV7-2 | CASSRSRGTLWAEQFF
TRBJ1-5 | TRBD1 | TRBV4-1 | CASSQVPGGLNSNQPQHF
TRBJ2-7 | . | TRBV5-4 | CASSLGPNSYEQYF
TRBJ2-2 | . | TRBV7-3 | CASSLGLGPTGELFF
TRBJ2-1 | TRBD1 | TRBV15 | CATSSSGGDEQFF
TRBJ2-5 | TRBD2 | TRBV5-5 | CASSLWGGETQYF
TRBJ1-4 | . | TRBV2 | CASSARTSSHEKLFF
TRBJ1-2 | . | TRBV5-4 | CASRLGGWSGGYTF
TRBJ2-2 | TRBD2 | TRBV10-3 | CAMGGLGTGELFF
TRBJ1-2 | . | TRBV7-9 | CASSLPSGLYGYTF
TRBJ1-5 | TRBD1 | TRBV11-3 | CASSLAPDFPGTGGNQPQHF
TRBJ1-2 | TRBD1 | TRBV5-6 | CASSLGWWTGSTYGYTF
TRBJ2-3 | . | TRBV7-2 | CASSRRGLQSDTQYF
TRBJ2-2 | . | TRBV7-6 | CASSFPQDANTGELFF
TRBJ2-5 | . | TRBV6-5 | CASRQETQYF
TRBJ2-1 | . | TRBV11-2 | CASSLGTSEHNEQFF
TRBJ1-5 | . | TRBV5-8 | CASSLVHSNQPQHF
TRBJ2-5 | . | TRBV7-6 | CASSLRGETQYF
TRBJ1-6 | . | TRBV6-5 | CASSPDRINSPLHF
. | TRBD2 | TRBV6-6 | CASRPRGGGVVEQYF
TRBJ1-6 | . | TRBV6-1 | CASSEATGSPLHF
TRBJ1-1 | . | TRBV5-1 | CASSRRALNTEAFF
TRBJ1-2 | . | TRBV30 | CAREGYDYGYTF